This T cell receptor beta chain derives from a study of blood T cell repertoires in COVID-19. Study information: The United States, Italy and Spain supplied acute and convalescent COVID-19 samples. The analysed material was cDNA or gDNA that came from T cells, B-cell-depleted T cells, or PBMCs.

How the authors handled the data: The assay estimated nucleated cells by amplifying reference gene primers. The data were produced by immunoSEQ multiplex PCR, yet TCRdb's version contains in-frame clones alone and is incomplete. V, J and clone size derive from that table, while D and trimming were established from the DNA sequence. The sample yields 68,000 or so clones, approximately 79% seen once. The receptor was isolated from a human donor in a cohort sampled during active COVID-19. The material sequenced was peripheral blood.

This chain's CDR3 is CASSSSGSTDTQYF. CDR3 coding DNA: TGTGCCAGCAGTTCTAGCGGAAGCACAGATACGCAGTATTTT. The rearrangement links TRBV25-1 to TRBJ2-3; 7 bases line up with TRBD2. The J segment lost 0 bases and the V segment lost 5 bases, leaving 2 bases of the junction unmatched. Germline V lookup: CDR1 MGHDK, CDR2 SYGVNS. This CDR3 region has 14 residues.